This is a list of T cell receptor beta chains from one sample in a study. One entry per CDR3 protein results from TCRdb running MiXCR on the multiplex PCR reads. This table holds approximately 500 distinct CDR3 sequences, roughly 6.2% found once. The sequencing sample was made of tumor-infiltrating Tregs sorted from the breast tumor. These receptor sequences come from a female donor with breast cancer. CDR3s include the opening cysteine and the closing phenylalanine or tryptophan. The order of the fields is clone size, J gene, V gene, D gene, CDR3 protein, CDR3 DNA. D genes are given only for firm matches. The size entry is marked missing in some rows and otherwise reads once, few, many or a size class.

>large|TRBJ1-2|TRBV12-3/TRBV12-4|NA
CASSFRRGYGYTF
TGTGCCAGCAGTTTCCGCAGGGGCTATGGCTACACCTTC
>large|TRBJ1-2|TRBV12-3/TRBV12-4|NA
CASSSQGNYGYTF
TGTGCCAGCAGTTCCCAGGGGAACTATGGCTACACCTTC
>medium-sized|TRBJ1-2|TRBV12-3/TRBV12-4|NA
CASSLGVRERGGYTF
TGTGCCAGCAGTTTAGGGGTTAGGGAGAGGGGAGGCTACACCTTC
>medium-sized|TRBJ1-2|TRBV12-3/TRBV12-4|NA
CASSLRTAVYGYTF
TGTGCCAGCAGTTTACGGACAGCCGTCTATGGCTACACCTTC
>NA|TRBJ1-2|TRBV12-3/TRBV12-4|NA
CASISVDYGYTF
TGTGCCAGCATCTCTGTGGACTATGGCTACACCTTC
>large|TRBJ1-2|TRBV12-3/TRBV12-4|NA
CASSLGPDYGYTF
TGTGCCAGCAGTTTAGGACCTGACTATGGCTACACCTTC
>large|TRBJ1-2|TRBV12-3/TRBV12-4|NA
CASSHGHSYGYTF
TGTGCCAGCAGCCATGGACACTCGTATGGCTACACCTTC
>medium-sized|TRBJ1-2|TRBV12-3/TRBV12-4|NA
CASSLTGRSYGYTF
TGTGCCAGCAGTTTAACCGGACGGAGCTATGGCTACACCTTC
>medium-sized|TRBJ1-2|TRBV12-3/TRBV12-4|TRBD1
CASSLLTGDGYTF
TGTGCCAGCAGTTTGTTGACAGGGGATGGCTACACCTTC
>medium-sized|TRBJ1-2|TRBV12-3/TRBV12-4|NA
CASSLGTRGHTF
TGTGCCAGCAGTTTAGGGACCAGGGGCCACACCTTC
>large|TRBJ1-2|TRBV12-3/TRBV12-4|TRBD1
CASRRQGTDGYTF
TGTGCCAGCAGACGACAGGGGACTGACGGCTACACCTTC
>medium-sized|TRBJ1-2|TRBV12-3/TRBV12-4|NA
CASSPDRRGVYGYTF
TGTGCCAGCAGTCCGGACCGAAGGGGAGTCTATGGCTACACCTTC
>large|TRBJ1-2|TRBV12-3/TRBV12-4|NA
CASSLALTYGYTF
TGTGCCAGCAGTTTAGCACTGACGTATGGCTACACCTTC
>large|TRBJ1-2|TRBV12-3/TRBV12-4|NA
CASSFPSDSRGYTF
TGTGCCAGCAGTTTTCCTTCGGATTCACGCGGCTACACCTTC
>large|TRBJ1-2|TRBV12-3/TRBV12-4|NA
CASTGSDGYTF
TGTGCCAGCACCGGATCGGATGGCTACACCTTC
>medium-sized|TRBJ1-2|TRBV12-3/TRBV12-4|NA
CASSLGRTNYGYTF
TGTGCCAGCAGTTTGGGCAGGACAAACTATGGCTACACCTTC
>medium-sized|TRBJ1-2|TRBV12-3/TRBV12-4|NA
CASSLYRNSYGYTF
TGTGCCAGCAGTTTATACAGAAATTCCTATGGCTACACCTTC
>medium-sized|TRBJ1-2|TRBV12-3/TRBV12-4|TRBD1
CASSPTGDYGYTF
TGTGCCAGCAGTCCAACAGGGGACTATGGCTACACCTTC
>medium-sized|TRBJ1-2|TRBV12-3/TRBV12-4|TRBD1
CASSLKGQGVGGYTF
TGTGCCAGCAGTTTAAAAGGACAGGGAGTAGGTGGCTACACCTTC
>large|TRBJ1-2|TRBV12-3/TRBV12-4|NA
CASSIVTGSYGYTF
TGTGCCAGCAGTATAGTGACAGGATCGTATGGCTACACCTTC
>medium-sized|TRBJ1-2|TRBV12-3/TRBV12-4|NA
CASSLGTGRSGYTF
TGTGCCAGCAGTTTAGGAACAGGGAGAAGTGGCTACACCTTC
>medium-sized|TRBJ1-2|TRBV12-3/TRBV12-4|NA
CASSFTLWRGYTF
TGTGCCAGCAGTTTTACCTTGTGGAGGGGCTACACCTTC
>large|TRBJ1-2|TRBV12-3/TRBV12-4|TRBD1
CASSWTGYGYTF
TGTGCCAGCAGTTGGACAGGCTATGGCTACACCTTC
>large|TRBJ1-2|TRBV12-3/TRBV12-4|NA
CASSLDPGYGYTF
TGTGCCAGCAGTTTAGATCCGGGATACGGCTACACCTTC
>NA|TRBJ1-2|TRBV12-3/TRBV12-4|NA
CASSDFRNSNYGYTF
TGTGCCAGCAGTGACTTCCGAAACAGTAACTATGGCTACACCTTC
>medium-sized|TRBJ1-2|TRBV12-3/TRBV12-4|NA
CAITDTGIYGYTF
TGTGCCATCACGGACACAGGGATCTATGGCTACACCTTC
>large|TRBJ1-2|TRBV12-3/TRBV12-4|NA
CASSFRPKLQPQYLINYGYTF
TGTGCCAGCAGTTTCCGTCCCAAGTTACAGCCACAATACCTAATTAACTATGGCTACACCTTC
>medium-sized|TRBJ1-2|TRBV12-3/TRBV12-4|NA
CASSAQRLLLGYTF
TGTGCCAGCAGTGCACAACGACTGCTTCTTGGCTACACCTTC
>medium-sized|TRBJ1-2|TRBV12-3/TRBV12-4|NA
CASSRTPTNYGYTF
TGTGCCAGCAGTCGGACACCCACTAACTATGGCTACACCTTC
>medium-sized|TRBJ1-2|TRBV12-3/TRBV12-4|TRBD1
CASSPGQANYGYTF
TGTGCCAGCAGCCCGGGACAGGCTAACTATGGCTACACCTTC
>large|TRBJ1-2|TRBV12-3/TRBV12-4|NA
CASSLQGYGYTF
TGTGCCAGCAGTTTACAGGGGTATGGCTACACCTTC
>large|TRBJ1-2|TRBV12-5|NA
CASGPDSGPNYGYTF
TGTGCTAGTGGTCCTGACAGTGGACCTAACTATGGCTACACCTTC
>large|TRBJ1-2|TRBV12-3/TRBV12-4|NA
CASSSLAVRTHGYTF
TGTGCCAGCAGCTCCCTCGCGGTGCGTACTCATGGCTACACCTTC
>NA|TRBJ1-2|TRBV12-3/TRBV12-4|NA
CASSSLRWDTFGYTF
TGTGCCAGCAGTTCCCTAAGGTGGGACACTTTTGGCTACACCTTC
>large|TRBJ1-2|TRBV12-3/TRBV12-4|TRBD1
CASSFGQGTYGYTF
TGTGCCAGCAGTTTCGGACAGGGCACTTATGGCTACACCTTC
>large|TRBJ1-2|TRBV12-3/TRBV12-4|TRBD1
CASSSGQNYGYTF
TGTGCCAGCAGTTCGGGACAGAACTATGGCTACACCTTC
>medium-sized|TRBJ1-2|TRBV12-3/TRBV12-4|NA
CASSLGFGYTF
TGTGCCAGCAGTCTAGGGTTTGGCTACACCTTC
>medium-sized|TRBJ1-2|TRBV12-3/TRBV12-4|NA
CASRLGGNGYTF
TGTGCCAGCAGACTGGGTGGGAACGGCTACACCTTC